This TCR beta chain was obtained from a study of cytomegalovirus exposure and HLA in healthy donors (dated by TCRdb to 2016 to 2017). About the study as a whole: According to an earlier analysis of around 600 of the donors, about 180 million T cells yielded some 120 million unique TCR beta sequences and about 300 Gb of sequence data. In a later genetic analysis, genome-wide SNP genotypes for about three fifths of the roughly 670 donors were used, and that subset was treated as a discovery cohort. High-throughput TCR immunosequencing, statistical association of individual TCRs with disease status, and machine learning were combined to predict cytomegalovirus infection status. Donor age, sex, ethnicity and CMV serostatus were compiled alongside the repertoire data. In an earlier analysis of a few hundred of the donors, high-throughput TCR beta sequencing was used to judge whether each TCR beta V gene segment behaved as functional or pseudogenic. On average, roughly 240,000 unique TCR beta nucleotide sequences were sequenced per donor among roughly 430 genotyped donors of the cohort, with about 17% of those sequences being non-productive. In a later analysis, previously published TCR beta repertoires from hundreds of donors were re-analyzed and high-resolution HLA genotyping was added so that TCR occurrence patterns could be studied. HLA typing covered class I and class II loci at four-digit resolution. Several DR-DQ haplotypes were handled as single units for association and clustering, since linkage in the cohort was strong. Along with the roughly 670-subject first cohort, a separate validation cohort of over a hundred different subjects was used. The number of donors typed differed by locus, with about 629-640 for A, B, C, DRB1 and DQB1, roughly 520 for DQA1, 600 to 610 for DPA1, and some 440 for DPB1. Every repertoire in the discovery cohort had been generated on one and the same sequencing platform. Rather than using new phenotypic data, the later analysis identified candidate immune exposures from TCR beta sequences and from how often those sequences occurred across donors. About 300 gigabases of sequencing data and 75 million to 85 million unique TCR sequences made up an early release that covered 500 to 700 HLA-typed donors. Of the roughly 400 genotyped donors, roughly 76% were placed in the genetic ancestry cluster associated with self-reported Caucasian donors. The aim of the study was to test whether cataloging public T cell receptors could identify signatures of past pathogen exposure. The study profiled the T cell repertoires of 666 subjects by immunosequencing and related them to cytomegalovirus serostatus.

As regards this clone: Its antigen target is currently unknown. Base-call qualities are not available, and no considerably larger clone is one nucleotide away.

The receptor library was made with the immunoSEQ multiplex PCR assay. For the multiplex PCR, a mixture combining 60 forward primers for TCR Vbeta segments and 13 reverse primers for TCR Jbeta segments was used. The CDR3 region of rearranged TCR beta genes was amplified from genomic DNA by a multiplex PCR assay. Amplified TCR beta libraries were sequenced as 87-base-pair reads on the Illumina HiSeq System. In the source study's methods: A later analysis counted tens of millions of unique TCR beta chains across the 666 repertoires, and some 12 million of these chains were shared by at least two donors. Raw reads were error-corrected and collapsed into unique sequences with a nearest-neighbor algorithm that merged closely related sequences to remove PCR and sequencing errors. Alignment of CDR3 sequences to IMGT reference sequences was used to assign V, D and J gene segments. Each retained sequence needed at least a six-nucleotide match to both a V gene segment and a J gene segment. A rearrangement was called productive if the CDR3 had no stop codons and remained in frame with V and J, and every other rearrangement was called non-productive. Following IMGT convention, CDR3 was defined as the stretch from the second conserved V-encoded cysteine to the conserved J-encoded phenylalanine. The earlier analysis of about 640 of the donors excluded any sequence lacking an unambiguous match to a single V gene segment. An earlier analysis of 500 to 700 of the donors classified V segments as functional when productive rearrangements were above 56.7% and as segregating when the standard deviation between donors was above 5%. A statistical classification framework was developed to diagnose cytomegalovirus status using the catalog of TCR beta chain sequences. V and J gene assignment, in a later analysis, came from comparing TCR nucleotide sequences with IMGT/GENE-DB human TR gene sequences. In a later analysis, CDR3 sequences and most-parsimonious VDJ recombination scenarios were assigned using the TCRdist pipeline. In a later analysis, each TCR beta chain was defined by its CDR3 amino acid sequence together with its V-gene family, and reads lacking a unique V-gene family were excluded. To address suspected cross-contamination and a sequencing artifact, a later analysis removed over 500 highly shared, low-generation-probability nucleotide sequences. For each public chain, a later analysis derived a clonal expansion index from normalized ranks of inferred template counts within each repertoire. In a later analysis, generation probabilities were computed using a VDJ recombination model fitted to out-of-frame rearrangements, and the results were checked against IGoR. Hypergeometric tests were used in a later analysis to score TCR-TCR, TCR-HLA and TCR-CMV co-occurrence, with a repertoire-size bias correction applied to the TCR pairs. A later analysis estimated false discovery rates by permuting HLA or CMV assignments 20 times. In a later analysis, co-occurring TCRs were grouped with DBSCAN, and TCRdist sequence similarity was added when clustering was performed within HLA-allele-positive subsets. Repertoires with fewer than 30,000 or more than 120,000 public chains, plus five repertoires with anomalous nucleotide sharing, were excluded from co-occurrence clustering. TCRdb re-hosts the immuneACCESS table, in-frame sequences only. Its copies lack some clones; in the studies checked, an unresolved V gene accounts for under half of them, and the cause for the rest is not known. That table furnishes V, J and clone size, whereas the DNA furnished D and trimming. In all, the sample holds about 270,000 clones, and roughly two thirds of those were seen once. The ten top clones hold around 2.3% of the sample.

Findings and caveats that apply to the study as a whole: A later analysis found that HLA-associated TCR beta chains were more clonally expanded and had lower generation probabilities than equally common non-associated chains. The classifier was reported to diagnose cytomegalovirus status with high specificity and sensitivity in both the original and validation cohorts. In an earlier analysis of 587 of the donors, most TCR beta V segments appeared in productive rearrangements about 87% or about 30% of the time, broadly matching IMGT annotations. A later genetic analysis associated a missense DCLRE1C variant with V-gene and J-gene trimming of TCR beta chains, and an independent cohort replicated the association. When HLA alleles, especially DR and DQ, strongly co-occurred, TCR associations were difficult to assign to individual alleles. Three of the identified cytomegalovirus-associated TCR beta chains were confirmed in vitro to be specific for cytomegalovirus antigens. Most TCR sequences were seen in very few donors, while some public TCRs were found in many individuals. CMV serostatus was the only immune exposure information available for the cohort. The authors suggested that the approach could potentially be extended to other disease states and immunological phenotypes. Some IMGT-functional V segments, including TRBV6-2 and TRBV6-3, could not be distinguished by the 87-base-pair reads and were therefore excluded. Because HLA typing was missing for some donors at each locus, association tests included only the typed subset. A later analysis found that TCR association rates varied across HLA loci, with DRB1 alleles showing the most associated TCRs and HLA-C alleles the fewest. A total of 150 or so TCR beta chains were listed by the study as associated with cytomegalovirus. The earlier analysis of some 540 of the donors excluded around 17 rarely observed V segments, including chromosome 9 orphons, because counts were too low. Sequencing depth was assumed to be roughly uniform across donors in the presence/absence analyses, though that assumption may not hold. According to a later analysis, most CMV-associated TCR beta chains appeared to be HLA-restricted, and the HLA associations seemed to be driven largely by CMV exposure. A cluster of highly shared sequence variants was judged likely to represent a technical artifact of the sequencing pipeline. In a later genetic analysis, fewer N-insertions in productive TCRs were reported among donors in an Asian-associated ancestry cluster than the roughly 700-donor mean. A further reported finding was that TCR beta sequences accurately predicted the HLA-A and HLA-B alleles for most subjects in the first cohort. In a later analysis, several top co-occurrence clusters were reported to appear linked to parvovirus B19, influenza, CMV and Epstein-Barr virus. Linkage disequilibrium might explain the correlated functional status among segregating V segments, but an unknown experimental factor could not be ruled out. In this cohort, only TCR beta chains were sequenced, and detectable features were limited by the absence of alpha or paired-chain data. A later analysis associated about 17,000 TCR beta sequences with specific HLA alleles at a false discovery rate of 0.05.

V ends up 6 bases short and J 2 bases short, with an unmatched junction base count of 5. CDR1 and CDR2 (KGHSH, LQKENI) derive from the germline V gene. The CDR3 starts with the cysteine, ends with the phenylalanine, and has 14 residues. Only CDR3 DNA remains: 42 bases, in frame from the first base. In total, 600 or so healthy bone marrow donors made up the cohort. At the time of sampling, every cohort member was nominally healthy, though immune exposures that went unrecorded were likely present. The donor tested CMV seronegative and was one of the 352 seronegative cohort members. Every donor gave a peripheral blood sample, and the peripheral blood mononuclear cells from that sample were used for TCR beta sequencing. Genomic DNA was extracted from the blood cell samples with the Qiagen DNeasy Blood Extraction Kit.

Sequencing input: PBMCs. This receptor was taken from a female donor in good health and CMV-seronegative. Here the chain combines TRBV18 and TRBJ2-5; a stretch of 8 junction bases matches TRBD2. The CDR3 in this case is CASSSLAVQETQYF. The base sequence is TGTGCCAGCTCGTCACTAGCGGTTCAAGAGACCCAGTACTTC.